A single sample gave rise to the 13 T cell receptor beta chains below, sequenced in a study of OX40 agonist ivuxolimab in advanced cancers. Using immunoSEQ multiplex PCR, the repertoire was profiled, and TCRdb retains in-frame clones only, with some absent. The sample holds about 82,000 clones, roughly 80% seen once. The source was CD4+ or CD8+ T cells sorted from blood, collected in a trial of the OX40 agonist ivuxolimab. The source is an adult with an advanced solid tumor such as melanoma, head and neck, liver or kidney cancer.

The chain links TRBV6-1 to TRBJ2-7; 7 bases fit TRBD1. V shed 8 bases and J 2 bases; nucleotides not matched to a gene: 3. In germline, CDR1 is MNHNS, CDR2 SASEGT. There are 12 residues in the CDR3. Here the CDR3 DNA reads TGTGCCAGCTCGGGACAGACCTACGAGCAGTACTTC. This codes for CASSGQTYEQYF.

J is TRBJ2-1 and V is TRBV7-2, with TRBD2 matching over 11 bases. V shed 2 bases and J 11 bases; nucleotides not matched to a gene: 8. The CDR3 runs 15 residues. Germline assignment: CDR1 SGHTA and CDR2 FQGNSA. CDR3 region: CASSLQTGLAEKQFF. The DNA for the CDR3 is TGTGCCAGCAGCTTACAAACGGGACTAGCGGAAAAGCAGTTCTTC.

In its sample, this clone was seen a few times. The J gene is TRBJ1-6, the V gene TRBV6-1; no clear D. Germline V gene data show CDR1 as MNHNS and CDR2 as SASEGT. Trimming pared 6 bases from V and 10 bases from J, leaving 7 bases between. The CDR3 sequence is 11 residues long. The CDR3 spells CASRATSPLHF. As DNA, the CDR3 is TGTGCCAGCAGGGCTACATCACCCCTCCACTTT.

This sequence joins TRBV18 and TRBJ2-3, with 10 bases fitting TRBD2. The length of the CDR3 is 15 residues. From germline, CDR1 is KGHSH and CDR2 LQKENI. The ends lost 6 bases at V and 1 base at J; junction bases unmatched: 4. CDR3 region: CASSPTSGGTDTQYF. The CDR3 region has the DNA TGTGCCAGCTCCCCTACTAGCGGGGGCACAGATACGCAGTATTTT.

The chain joins TRBV7-2 to TRBJ2-3, with 9 bases identical to TRBD1. Per germline, CDR1 SGHTA and CDR2 FQGNSA. After removal of 5 bases from V and 2 bases from J, the junction contained 5 bases not matched to a gene. The CDR3 has 15 residues. CDR3 residues: CASSLQGASTDTQYF. CDR3 in DNA: TGTGCCAGCAGCCTACAGGGGGCGTCCACAGATACGCAGTATTTT.

This clone came up a few times. The rearrangement uses TRBV18 and TRBJ2-2, with D hard to call. V lost 9 bases, J lost 1 base, and 15 bases lay in between. Germline CDR1 reads KGHSH; CDR2 reads LQKENI. This CDR3 has 15 residues. CDR3: CASSPSGGNTGELFF. CDR3 DNA: TGTGCCAGTTCGCCGTCCGGCGGGAACACCGGGGAGCTGTTTTTT.

V usage is TRBV14 and J usage is TRBJ1-1; D ambiguous. CDR1 is SGHDN, CDR2 FVKESK, per germline. There are 13 residues in the CDR3. The V end was cut by 5 bases, the J end by 5 bases, with 12 bases between. CDR3 nucleotide sequence: TGTGCCAGCAGCTCAGAGGGTAGGACTGAAGCTTTCTTT. Protein product: CASSSEGRTEAFF.

The chain is built from TRBV2 and TRBJ2-1, with D possibly being TRBD1 or TRBD2 (5 bases each). In germline, CDR1 is SNHLY, CDR2 FYNNEI. Trimming removed 6 bases from V and 13 bases from J, with 16 bases in between. The CDR3 is made up of 12 amino acids. The CDR3 here is CASRGVPVVQFF. Written as DNA, the CDR3 is TGTGCCAGCAGGGGGGTTCCTGTCGTCCAGTTCTTC.

The chain is built from TRBV4-2 and TRBJ2-3; D is ambiguous. CDR3 length: 14 amino acids. Trimming cost V 5 bases and J 5 bases, with 14 bases left between them. Looked up from germline, CDR1 is LGHNA and CDR2 is YNFKEQ. The CDR3 DNA follows: TGTGCCAGCAGCACGGTCGAACGATTAGATACGCAGTATTTT. This sequence encodes CASSTVERLDTQYF.

The J gene is TRBJ1-5, the V gene TRBV6-1; D remains ambiguous. Trimming shortened V by 0 bases and J by 1 base, and 19 bases separated the two germline ends. This CDR3 has 19 amino acids. In germline, CDR1 is MNHNS, CDR2 SASEGT. CDR3 nucleotide sequence: TGTGCCAGCAGTGAAGCTAGTTTCTCCGGCCGGGGAAGCAATCAGCCCCAGCATTTT. This codes for CASSEASFSGRGSNQPQHF.

V is TRBV21-1 and J is TRBJ2-7; the D segment call TRBD2 is taken from the table without a DNA check. TRBV21-1 is described as a pseudogene. The length of the CDR3 is 16 residues. The CDR3 coding sequence is TGTGCCAGCAGCAAAGAGCTGGCCCGGGGGGCCTACGAGCAGTACTTC. This encodes CASSKELARGAYEQYF.

The chain has TRBV6-5 and TRBJ2-7, with D perhaps matching TRBD1 or TRBD2 (7 bases each). The germline V gene encodes CDR1 MNHEY and CDR2 SVGAGI. Trimming removed 0 bases at V and 2 bases at J, with 14 bases between. The CDR3 is 16 amino acids. CDR3 protein: CASSYSVAGGAYEQYF. The CDR3 nucleotides read TGTGCCAGCAGTTACTCGGTGGCAGGGGGGGCCTACGAGCAGTACTTC.

The V gene is TRBV7-2, the J gene TRBJ2-5; TRBD2 agrees at 7 bases. This CDR3 is 18 amino acids long. Germline assignment: CDR1 SGHTA and CDR2 FQGNSA. V lost 2 bases and J lost 2; bases outside the gene matches: 14. Here the CDR3 reads CASSLTEAAGTTQETQYF. CDR3 bases: TGTGCCAGCAGCTTAACCGAGGCCGCAGGGACTACTCAAGAGACCCAGTACTTC.